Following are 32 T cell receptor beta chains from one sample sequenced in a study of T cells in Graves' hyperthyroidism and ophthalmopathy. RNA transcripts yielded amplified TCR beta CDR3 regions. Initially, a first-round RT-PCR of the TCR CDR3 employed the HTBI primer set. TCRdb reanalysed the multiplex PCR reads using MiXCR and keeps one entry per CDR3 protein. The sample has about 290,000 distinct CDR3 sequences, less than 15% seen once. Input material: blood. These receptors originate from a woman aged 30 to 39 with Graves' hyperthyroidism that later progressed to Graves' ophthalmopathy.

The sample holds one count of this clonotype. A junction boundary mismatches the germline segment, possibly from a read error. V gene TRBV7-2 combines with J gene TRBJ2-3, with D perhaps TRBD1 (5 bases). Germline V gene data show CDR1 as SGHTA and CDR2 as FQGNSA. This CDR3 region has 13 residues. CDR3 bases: TGTGCCAACAGTCGGTCCGGCACAGGTACGCAGTATTTT. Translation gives CANSRSGTGTQYF.

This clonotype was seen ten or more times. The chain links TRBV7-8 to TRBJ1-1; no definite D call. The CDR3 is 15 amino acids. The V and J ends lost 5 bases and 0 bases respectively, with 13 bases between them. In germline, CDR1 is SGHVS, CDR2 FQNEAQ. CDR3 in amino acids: CASSQQGRMNTEAFF. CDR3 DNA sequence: TGTGCCAGCAGCCAACAAGGACGGATGAACACTGAAGCTTTCTTT.

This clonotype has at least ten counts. CDR3 loop: CSARKGQGSYEQYF. Written as DNA, the CDR3 is TGCAGTGCTAGGAAGGGACAGGGGTCCTACGAGCAGTACTTC. The chain has TRBV20-1 and TRBJ2-7, with 10 bases that match TRBD1. The CDR3 runs 14 residues. Germline trimming cut 3 bases from V and 1 base from J; bases unmatched to any gene: 3. Germline V gene sequence: CDR1 DFQATT, CDR2 SNEGSKA (reference sequence).

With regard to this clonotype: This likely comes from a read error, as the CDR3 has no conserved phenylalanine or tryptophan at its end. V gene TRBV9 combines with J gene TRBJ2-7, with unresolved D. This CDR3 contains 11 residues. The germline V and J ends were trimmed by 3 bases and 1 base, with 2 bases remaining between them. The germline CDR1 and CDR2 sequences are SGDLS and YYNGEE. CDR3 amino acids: CASSGSYEQYL. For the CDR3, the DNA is TGTGCCAGCAGCGGATCCTACGAGCAGTACCTC.

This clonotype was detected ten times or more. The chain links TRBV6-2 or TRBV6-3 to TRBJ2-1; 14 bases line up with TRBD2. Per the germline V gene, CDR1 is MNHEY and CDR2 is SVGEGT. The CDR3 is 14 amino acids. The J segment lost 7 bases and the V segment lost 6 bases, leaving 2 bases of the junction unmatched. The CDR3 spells CASRGLAGVNEQFF. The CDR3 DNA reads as TGTGCCAGCAGGGGACTAGCGGGAGTTAATGAGCAGTTCTTC.

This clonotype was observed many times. The CDR3: CASSDGPGAEQYF. CDR3 in DNA: TGTGCCAGCAGTGACGGACCCGGGGCCGAGCAGTACTTC. The chain carries TRBV2 and TRBJ2-7, with D perhaps matching TRBD1 or TRBD2 (5 bases each). CDR3 size: 13 residues. CDR1 and CDR2 from the germline V gene are SNHLY and FYNNEI. The V end lost 3 bases, the J end lost 6 bases, and 12 bases lay between the germline ends. Full variable domain (remainder filled in from reference TRBV2 and TRBJ2-7): EPEVTQTPSHQVTQMGQEVILRCVPISNHLYFYWYRQILGQKVEFLVSFYNNEISEKSEIFDDQFSVERPDGSNFTLKIRSTKLEDSAMYFCASSDGPGAEQYFGPGTRLTVT.

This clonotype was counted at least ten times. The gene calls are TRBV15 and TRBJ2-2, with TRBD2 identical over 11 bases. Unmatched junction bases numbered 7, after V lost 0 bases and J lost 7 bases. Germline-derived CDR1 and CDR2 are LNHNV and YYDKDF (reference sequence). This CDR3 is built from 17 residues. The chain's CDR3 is CATSRDGLAGYVGELFF. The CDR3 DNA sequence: TGTGCCACCAGCAGAGATGGACTAGCGGGCTATGTCGGGGAGCTGTTTTTT.

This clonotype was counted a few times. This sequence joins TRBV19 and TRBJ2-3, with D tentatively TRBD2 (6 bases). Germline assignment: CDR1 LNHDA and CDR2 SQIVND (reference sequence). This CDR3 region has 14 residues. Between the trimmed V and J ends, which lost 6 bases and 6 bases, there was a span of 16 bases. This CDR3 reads CASRTAGRKDTQYF. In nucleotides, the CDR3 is TGTGCCAGTAGAACTGCGGGACGGAAGGATACGCAGTATTTT.

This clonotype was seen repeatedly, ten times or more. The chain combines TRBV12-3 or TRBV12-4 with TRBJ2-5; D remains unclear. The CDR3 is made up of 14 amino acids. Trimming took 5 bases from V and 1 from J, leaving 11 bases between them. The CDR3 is CASSPFSLQETQYF. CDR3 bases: TGTGCCAGCAGTCCTTTTTCTCTCCAAGAGACCCAGTACTTC.

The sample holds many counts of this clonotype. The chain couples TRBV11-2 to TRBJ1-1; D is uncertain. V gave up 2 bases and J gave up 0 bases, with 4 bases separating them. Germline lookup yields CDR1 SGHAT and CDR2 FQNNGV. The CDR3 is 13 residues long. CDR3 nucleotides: TGTGCCAGCAGCTTATGGGTGAACACTGAAGCTTTCTTT. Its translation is CASSLWVNTEAFF.

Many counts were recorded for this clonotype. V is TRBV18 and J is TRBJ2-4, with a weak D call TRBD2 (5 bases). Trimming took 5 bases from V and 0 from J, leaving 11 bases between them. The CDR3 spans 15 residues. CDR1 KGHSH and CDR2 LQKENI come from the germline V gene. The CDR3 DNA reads TGTGCCAGCTCAAGAAGCGGCACAGCCAAAAACATTCAGTACTTC. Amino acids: CASSRSGTAKNIQYF.

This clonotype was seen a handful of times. CDR3 nucleotide sequence: TGTGCCAGCAGTCCAGGCAGGGACAGGGGTTACGCTTTCTTT. It is translated as CASSPGRDRGYAFF. The chain links TRBV6-1 to TRBJ1-1; the match to TRBD1 covers 10 bases. This CDR3 is built from 14 residues. Trimming at V came to 5 bases and at J to 11 bases, leaving 11 bases not matched to a gene. Germline V gene data show CDR1 as MNHNS and CDR2 as SASEGT.

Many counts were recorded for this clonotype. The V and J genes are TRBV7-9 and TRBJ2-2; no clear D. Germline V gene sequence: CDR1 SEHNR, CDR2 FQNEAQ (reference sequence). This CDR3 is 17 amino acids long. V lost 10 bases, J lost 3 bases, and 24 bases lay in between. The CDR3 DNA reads TGTGCCACCTCGGGCCAGGTGGCTTTATTGGACACCGGGGAGCTGTTTTTT. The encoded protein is CATSGQVALLDTGELFF.

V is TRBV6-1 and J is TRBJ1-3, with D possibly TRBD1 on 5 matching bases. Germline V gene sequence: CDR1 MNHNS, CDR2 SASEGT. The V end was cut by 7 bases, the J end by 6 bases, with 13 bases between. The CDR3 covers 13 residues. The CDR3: CASKNPTVNTIYF. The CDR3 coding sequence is TGTGCCAGCAAGAACCCGACAGTAAACACCATATATTTT.

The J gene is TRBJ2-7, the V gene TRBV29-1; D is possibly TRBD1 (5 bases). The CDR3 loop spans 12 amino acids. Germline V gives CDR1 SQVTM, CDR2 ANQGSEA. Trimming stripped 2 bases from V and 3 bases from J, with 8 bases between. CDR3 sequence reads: CSVEIQGYEQYF. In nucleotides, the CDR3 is TGCAGCGTTGAAATCCAGGGCTACGAGCAGTACTTC.

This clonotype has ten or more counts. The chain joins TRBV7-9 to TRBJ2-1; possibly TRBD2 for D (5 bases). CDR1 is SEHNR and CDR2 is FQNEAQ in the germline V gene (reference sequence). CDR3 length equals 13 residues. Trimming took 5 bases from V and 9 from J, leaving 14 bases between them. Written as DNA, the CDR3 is TGTGCCAGCAGCCCCCCCGGGGTGGGTGAGCAGTTCTTC. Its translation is CASSPPGVGEQFF.

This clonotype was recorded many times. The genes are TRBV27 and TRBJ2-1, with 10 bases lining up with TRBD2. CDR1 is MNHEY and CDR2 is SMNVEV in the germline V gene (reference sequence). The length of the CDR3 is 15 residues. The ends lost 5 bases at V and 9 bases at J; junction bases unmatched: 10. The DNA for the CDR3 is TGTGCCAGCAGTCCTTCTAGCGGGAGTTCACGTGAGCAGTTCTTC. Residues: CASSPSSGSSREQFF.

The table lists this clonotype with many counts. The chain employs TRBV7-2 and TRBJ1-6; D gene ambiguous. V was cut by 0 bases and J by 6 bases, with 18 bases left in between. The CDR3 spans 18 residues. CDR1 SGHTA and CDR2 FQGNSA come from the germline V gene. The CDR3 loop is CASSLAKSRGSLNSPLHF. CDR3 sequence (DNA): TGTGCCAGCAGCTTAGCCAAGAGCCGTGGCAGTCTTAATTCACCCCTCCACTTT.

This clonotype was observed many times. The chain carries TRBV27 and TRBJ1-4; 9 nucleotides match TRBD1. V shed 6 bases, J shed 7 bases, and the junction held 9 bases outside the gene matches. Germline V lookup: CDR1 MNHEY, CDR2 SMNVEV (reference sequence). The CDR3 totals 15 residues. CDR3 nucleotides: TGTGCCAGCAGGACGTTGACAGGGGGAGGTGAAAAACTGTTTTTT. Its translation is CASRTLTGGGEKLFF.

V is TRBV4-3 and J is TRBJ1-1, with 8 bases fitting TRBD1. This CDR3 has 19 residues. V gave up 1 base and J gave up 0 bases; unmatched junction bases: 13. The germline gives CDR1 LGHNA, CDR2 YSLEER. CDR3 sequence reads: CASSQANRGQDNMNTEAFF. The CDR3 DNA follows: TGCGCCAGCAGCCAAGCCAATAGGGGACAGGATAATATGAACACTGAAGCTTTCTTT.

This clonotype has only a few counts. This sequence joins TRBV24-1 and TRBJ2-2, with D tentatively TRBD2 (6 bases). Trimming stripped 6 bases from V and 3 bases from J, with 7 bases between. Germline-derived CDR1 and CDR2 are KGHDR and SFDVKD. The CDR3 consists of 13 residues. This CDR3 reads CATSSGYTGELFF. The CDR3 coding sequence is TGTGCCACCAGTAGCGGGTACACCGGGGAGCTGTTTTTT.

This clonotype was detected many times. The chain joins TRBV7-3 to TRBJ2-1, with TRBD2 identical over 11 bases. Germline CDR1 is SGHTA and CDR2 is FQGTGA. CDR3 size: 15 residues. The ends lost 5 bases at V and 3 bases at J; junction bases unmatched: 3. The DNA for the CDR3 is TGTGCCAGCAGCACTAGCGGGAGTGGCTACAATGAGCAGTTCTTC. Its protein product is CASSTSGSGYNEQFF.

This CDR3 is CASSIANGDYEQYF. The CDR3 bases are TGTGCCAGTAGTATAGCAAACGGAGACTACGAGCAGTACTTC. The V call is TRBV19, the J call TRBJ2-7, with D hard to call. The germline V gene has CDR1 LNHDA and CDR2 SQIVND (reference sequence). V was pared by 1 base and J by 3 bases, with 10 bases between. The CDR3 sequence is 14 residues long.

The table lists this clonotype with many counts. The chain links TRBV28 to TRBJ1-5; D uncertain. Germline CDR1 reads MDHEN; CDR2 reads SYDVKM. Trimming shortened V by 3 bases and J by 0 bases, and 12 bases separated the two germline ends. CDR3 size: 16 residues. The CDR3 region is CASSLLADLSNQPQHF. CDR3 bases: TGTGCCAGCAGTTTGCTGGCAGATCTTAGCAATCAGCCCCAGCATTTT.

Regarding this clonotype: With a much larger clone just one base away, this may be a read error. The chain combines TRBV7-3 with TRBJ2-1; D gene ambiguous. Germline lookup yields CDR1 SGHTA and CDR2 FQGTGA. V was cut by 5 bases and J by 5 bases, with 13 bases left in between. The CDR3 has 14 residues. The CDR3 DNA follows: TGTGCCAGCAGCACCCACAGAGGAGACAATGAGCAGTTCTTC. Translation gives CASSTHRGDNEQFF.

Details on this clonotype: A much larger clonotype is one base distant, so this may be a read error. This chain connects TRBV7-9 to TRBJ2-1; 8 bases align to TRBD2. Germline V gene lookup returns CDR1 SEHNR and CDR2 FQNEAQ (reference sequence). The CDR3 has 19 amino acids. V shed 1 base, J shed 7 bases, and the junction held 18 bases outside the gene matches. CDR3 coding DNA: TGTGCCAGCAGCTTAGGAGTTCAGCGGGAGAGCACTCGGGCGAATGAGCAGTTCTTC. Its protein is CASSLGVQRESTRANEQFF.

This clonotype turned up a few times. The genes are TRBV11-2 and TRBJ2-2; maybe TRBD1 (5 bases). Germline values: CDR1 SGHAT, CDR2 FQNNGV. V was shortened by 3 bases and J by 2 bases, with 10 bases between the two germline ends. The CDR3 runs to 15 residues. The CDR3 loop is CASSFRTKNTGELFF. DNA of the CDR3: TGTGCCAGCAGCTTTAGGACAAAAAACACCGGGGAGCTGTTTTTT.

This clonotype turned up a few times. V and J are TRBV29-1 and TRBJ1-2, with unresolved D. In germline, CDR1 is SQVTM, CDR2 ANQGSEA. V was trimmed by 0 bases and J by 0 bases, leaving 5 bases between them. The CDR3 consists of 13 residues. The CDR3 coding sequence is TGCAGCGTTGAAGACGAGACTAACTATGGCTACACCTTC. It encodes CSVEDETNYGYTF.

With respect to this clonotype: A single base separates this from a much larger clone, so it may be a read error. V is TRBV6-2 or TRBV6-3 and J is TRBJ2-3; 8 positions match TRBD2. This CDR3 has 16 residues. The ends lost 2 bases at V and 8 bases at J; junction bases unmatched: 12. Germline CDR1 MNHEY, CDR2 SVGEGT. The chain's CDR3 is CASSYAGLEGSGTQYF. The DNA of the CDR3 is TGTGCCAGCAGTTACGCGGGACTAGAAGGGTCAGGTACGCAGTATTTT.

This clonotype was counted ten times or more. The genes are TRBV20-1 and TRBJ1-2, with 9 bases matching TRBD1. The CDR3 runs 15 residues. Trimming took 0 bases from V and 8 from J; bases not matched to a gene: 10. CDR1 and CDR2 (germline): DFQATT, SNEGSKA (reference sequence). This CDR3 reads CSARDIGTGLIGYTF. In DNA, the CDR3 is TGCAGTGCTAGAGATATTGGGACAGGGTTGATAGGCTACACCTTC.

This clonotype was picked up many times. The chain's CDR3 is CASSRDRDFQETQYF. The CDR3 coding sequence is TGTGCCAGCTCACGGGACAGGGACTTCCAAGAGACCCAGTACTTC. The genes are TRBV18 and TRBJ2-5, with 9 bases fitting TRBD1. J gave up 1 base and V 4 bases, and 4 bases lay outside the gene matches. The CDR3 runs 15 residues. Per the germline V gene, CDR1 is KGHSH and CDR2 is LQKENI.

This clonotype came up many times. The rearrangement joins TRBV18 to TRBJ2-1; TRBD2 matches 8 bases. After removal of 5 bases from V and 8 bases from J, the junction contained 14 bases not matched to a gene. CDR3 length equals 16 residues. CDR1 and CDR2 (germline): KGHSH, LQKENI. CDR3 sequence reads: CASSSSGTRGGDEQFF. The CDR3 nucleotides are TGTGCCAGCTCATCCTCCGGGACTAGGGGTGGGGATGAGCAGTTCTTC.